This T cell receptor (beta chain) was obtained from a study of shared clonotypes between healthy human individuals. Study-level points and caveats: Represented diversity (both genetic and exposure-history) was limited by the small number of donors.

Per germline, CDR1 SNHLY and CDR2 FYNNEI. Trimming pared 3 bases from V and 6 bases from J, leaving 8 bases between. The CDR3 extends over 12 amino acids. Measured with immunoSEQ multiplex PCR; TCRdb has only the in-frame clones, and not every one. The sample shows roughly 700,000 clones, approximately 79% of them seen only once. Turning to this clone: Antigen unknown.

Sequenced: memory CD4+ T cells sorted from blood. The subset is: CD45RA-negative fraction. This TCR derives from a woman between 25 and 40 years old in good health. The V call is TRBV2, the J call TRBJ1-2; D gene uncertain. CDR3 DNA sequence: TGTGCCAGCAGTGAGGTGTGGAATGGCTACACCTTC. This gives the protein CASSEVWNGYTF.